The clone carrying this T cell receptor (beta chain) has just a few counts. V lost 5 bases to trimming and J lost 8 bases, with 18 bases between them. The germline V gene has CDR1 MGHDK and CDR2 SYGVNS. The CDR3 is made up of 14 amino acids. The data derive from a study of blood T cells in healthy people across ages. The use of a sample-barcoded 5' primer and a J-beta primer mix characterized a second PCR of roughly 6 to 11 cycles. From the 5' RACE reads, TCRdb called clonotypes with MiXCR, one entry per CDR3 protein. Of 1 million or so distinct CDR3 sequences in the sample, roughly a quarter were seen once. This sample also appeared in a second study, on T cells of mothers and their children. From that second work: Pairs that are related and pairs that are unrelated have TCR recombination output shaped similarly by thymic selection.

V usage is TRBV25-1 and J usage is TRBJ1-2; a possible D gene is TRBD1 (5 bases). The source is a girl aged 2 to 10 in good health. The specimen was blood. This chain's CDR3 is CASSSLGDSWGYTF. The CDR3 DNA is TGTGCCAGCAGTTCTTTGGGGGATTCGTGGGGCTACACCTTC.